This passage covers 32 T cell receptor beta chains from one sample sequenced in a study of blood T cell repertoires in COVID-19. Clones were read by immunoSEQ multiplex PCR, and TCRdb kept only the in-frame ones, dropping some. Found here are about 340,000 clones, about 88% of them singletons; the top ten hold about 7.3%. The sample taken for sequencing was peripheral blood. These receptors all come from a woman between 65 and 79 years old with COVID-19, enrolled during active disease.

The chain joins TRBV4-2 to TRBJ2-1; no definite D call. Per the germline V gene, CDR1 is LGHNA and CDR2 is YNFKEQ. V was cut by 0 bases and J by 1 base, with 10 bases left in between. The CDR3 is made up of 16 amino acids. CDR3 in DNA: TGTGCCAGCAGCCAAGATAAAACCGGGTCCTACAATGAGCAGTTCTTC. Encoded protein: CASSQDKTGSYNEQFF.

CDR3 in DNA: TGCGCCAGCAGTGAGACTAGCAAAGAGACCCAGTACTTC. Translating gives CASSETSKETQYF. The V and J genes are TRBV10-2 and TRBJ2-5; possibly TRBD2 for D (6 bases). V was pared by 2 bases and J by 3 bases, with 7 bases between. This CDR3 is built from 13 residues. From germline, CDR1 is WSHSY and CDR2 SAAADI.

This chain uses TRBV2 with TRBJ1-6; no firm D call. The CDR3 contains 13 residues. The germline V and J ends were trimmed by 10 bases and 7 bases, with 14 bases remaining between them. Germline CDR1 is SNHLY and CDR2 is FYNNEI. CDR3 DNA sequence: TGTGCCACCCAAGAAAGCGTCAATTCACCCCTCCACTTT. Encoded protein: CATQESVNSPLHF.

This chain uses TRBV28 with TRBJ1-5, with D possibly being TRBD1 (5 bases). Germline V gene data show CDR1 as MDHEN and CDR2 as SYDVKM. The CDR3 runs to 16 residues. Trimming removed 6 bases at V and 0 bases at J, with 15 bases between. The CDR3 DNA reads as TGTGCCAGCAGCCTAGGGGCCACATATAGCAATCAGCCCCAGCATTTT. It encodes CASSLGATYSNQPQHF.

CDR3 sequence: CASSAGTGKATYF. The CDR3 DNA reads TGTGCCAGCAGCGCCGGGACAGGGAAAGCAACTTATTTT. The gene calls are TRBV7-2 and TRBJ1-3; 9 bases fit TRBD1. The CDR3 runs to 13 residues. V lost 5 bases to trimming and J lost 16 bases; unmatched junction nucleotides: 12. CDR1 and CDR2 from the germline V gene are SGHTA and FQGNSA.

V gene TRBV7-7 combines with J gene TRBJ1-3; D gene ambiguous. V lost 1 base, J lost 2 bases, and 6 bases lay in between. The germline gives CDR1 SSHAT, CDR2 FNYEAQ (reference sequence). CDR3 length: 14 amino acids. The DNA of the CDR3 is TGTGCCAGCAGCTTAGGCGGTCCTGGAAACACCATATATTTT. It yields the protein CASSLGGPGNTIYF.

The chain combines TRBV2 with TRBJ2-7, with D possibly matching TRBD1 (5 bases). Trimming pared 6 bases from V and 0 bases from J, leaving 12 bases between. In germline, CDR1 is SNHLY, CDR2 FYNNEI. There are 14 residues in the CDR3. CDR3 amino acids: CASSRQPSSYEQYF. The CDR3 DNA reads TGTGCCAGCAGCAGACAGCCAAGCTCCTACGAGCAGTACTTC.

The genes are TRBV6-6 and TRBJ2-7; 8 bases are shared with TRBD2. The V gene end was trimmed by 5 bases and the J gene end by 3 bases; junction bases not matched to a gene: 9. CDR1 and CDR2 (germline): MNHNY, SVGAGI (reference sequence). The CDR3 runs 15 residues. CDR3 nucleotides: TGTGCCAGCAGTCCCGGGGGGGCAGGGATCTACGAGCAGTACTTC. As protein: CASSPGGAGIYEQYF.

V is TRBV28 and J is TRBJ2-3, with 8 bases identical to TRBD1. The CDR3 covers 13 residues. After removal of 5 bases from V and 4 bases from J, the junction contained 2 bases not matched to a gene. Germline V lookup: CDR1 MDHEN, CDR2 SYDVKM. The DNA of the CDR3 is TGTGCCAGCAGTAGACAGGGGCCAGATACGCAGTATTTT. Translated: CASSRQGPDTQYF.

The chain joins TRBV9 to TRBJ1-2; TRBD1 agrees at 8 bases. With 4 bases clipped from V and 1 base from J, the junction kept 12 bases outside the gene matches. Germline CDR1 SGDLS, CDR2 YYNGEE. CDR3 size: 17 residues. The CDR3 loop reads CASSSHRGQDNNYGYTF. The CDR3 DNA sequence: TGTGCCAGCAGCTCACACAGGGGACAGGATAATAACTATGGCTACACCTTC.

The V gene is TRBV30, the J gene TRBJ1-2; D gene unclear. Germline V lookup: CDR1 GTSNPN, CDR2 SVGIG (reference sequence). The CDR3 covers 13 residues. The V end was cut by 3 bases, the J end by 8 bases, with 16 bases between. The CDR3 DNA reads TGTGCCTGGAGAAGGCTCCAAGCGGGGGGCTACACCTTC. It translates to CAWRRLQAGGYTF. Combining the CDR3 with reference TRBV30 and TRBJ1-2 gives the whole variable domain SQTIHQWPATLVQPVGSPLSLECTVEGTSNPNLYWYRQAAGRGLQLLFYSVGIGQISSEVPQNLSASRPQDRQFILSSKKLLLSDSGFYLCAWRRLQAGGYTFGSGTRLTVV.

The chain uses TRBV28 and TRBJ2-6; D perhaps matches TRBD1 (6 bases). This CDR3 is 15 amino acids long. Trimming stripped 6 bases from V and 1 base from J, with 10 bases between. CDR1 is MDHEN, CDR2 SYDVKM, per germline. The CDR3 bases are TGTGCCAGCAGCCGGGACAATTCTGGGGCCAACGTCCTGACTTTC. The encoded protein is CASSRDNSGANVLTF.

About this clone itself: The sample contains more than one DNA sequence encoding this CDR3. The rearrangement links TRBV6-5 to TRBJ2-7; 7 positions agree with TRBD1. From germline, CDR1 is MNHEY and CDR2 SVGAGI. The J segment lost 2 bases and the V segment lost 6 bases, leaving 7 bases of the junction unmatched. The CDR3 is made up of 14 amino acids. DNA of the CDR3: TGTGCCAGCAGCCCCGGACAGGCCACCTACGAGCAGTACTTC. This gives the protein CASSPGQATYEQYF.

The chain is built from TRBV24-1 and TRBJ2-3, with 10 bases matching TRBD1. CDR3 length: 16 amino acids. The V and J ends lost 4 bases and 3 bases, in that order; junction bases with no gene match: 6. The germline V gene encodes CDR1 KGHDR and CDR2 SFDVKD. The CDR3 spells CATSDTTGGSTDTQYF. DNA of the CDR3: TGTGCCACCAGTGACACGACAGGGGGCAGTACAGATACGCAGTATTTT.

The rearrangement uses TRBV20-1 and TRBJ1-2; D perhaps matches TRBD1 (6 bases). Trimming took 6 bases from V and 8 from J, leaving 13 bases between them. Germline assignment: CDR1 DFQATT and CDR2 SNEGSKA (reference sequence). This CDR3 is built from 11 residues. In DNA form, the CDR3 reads TGCAGTGCGCCGCAGGGGATAGGCTACACCTTC. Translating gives CSAPQGIGYTF.

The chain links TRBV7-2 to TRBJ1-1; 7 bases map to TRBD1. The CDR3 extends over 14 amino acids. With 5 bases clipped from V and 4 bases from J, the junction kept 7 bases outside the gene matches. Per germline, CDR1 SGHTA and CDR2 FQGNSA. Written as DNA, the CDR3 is TGTGCCAGCAGCAAGACAGGGTGGGGCACTGAAGCTTTCTTT. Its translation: CASSKTGWGTEAFF.

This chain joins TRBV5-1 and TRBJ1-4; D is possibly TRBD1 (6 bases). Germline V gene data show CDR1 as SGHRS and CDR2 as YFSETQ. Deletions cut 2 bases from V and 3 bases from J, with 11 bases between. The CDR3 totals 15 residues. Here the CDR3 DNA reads TGCGCCAGCAGCTTCACAGGGACGGCTAATGAAAAACTGTTTTTT. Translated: CASSFTGTANEKLFF.

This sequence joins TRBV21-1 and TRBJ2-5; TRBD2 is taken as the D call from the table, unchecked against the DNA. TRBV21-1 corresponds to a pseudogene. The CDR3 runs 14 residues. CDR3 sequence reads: CASSKGTQAGAQYF. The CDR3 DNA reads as TGTGCCAGCAGCAAAGGGACCCAGGCGGGGGCCCAGTACTTC.

DNA for the CDR3: TGTGCCAGCTCACTCAATACAGGGGAAAACACTGAAGCTTTCTTT. Translating it yields CASSLNTGENTEAFF. The rearrangement joins TRBV18 to TRBJ1-1, with 7 bases identical to TRBD1. CDR1 is KGHSH, CDR2 LQKENI, per germline. With 4 bases clipped from V and 2 bases from J, the junction kept 7 bases outside the gene matches. This CDR3 has 15 residues.

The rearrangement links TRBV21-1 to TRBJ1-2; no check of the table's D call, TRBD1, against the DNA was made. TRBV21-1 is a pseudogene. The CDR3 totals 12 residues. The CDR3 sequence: CPGTGWVYGYTF. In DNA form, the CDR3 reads TGTCCTGGGACAGGGTGGGTTTATGGCTACACCTTC.

CDR3 region: CASGLVLAGNTIYF. CDR3 sequence (DNA): TGTGCTAGTGGTTTGGTACTAGCGGGAAACACCATATATTTT. The chain has TRBV12-5 and TRBJ1-3; the D is unclear. Germline V gene data show CDR1 as LGHNT and CDR2 as FRNRAP. The CDR3 loop spans 14 amino acids. Trimming shortened V by 0 bases and J by 4 bases, and 7 bases separated the two germline ends.

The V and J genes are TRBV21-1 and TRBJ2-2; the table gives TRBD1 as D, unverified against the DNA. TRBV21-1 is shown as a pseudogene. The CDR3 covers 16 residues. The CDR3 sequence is CASSSSSGAGTGELFF. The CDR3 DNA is TGTGCCAGCAGCTCTTCATCTGGGGCAGGCACCGGGGAGCTGTTTTTT.

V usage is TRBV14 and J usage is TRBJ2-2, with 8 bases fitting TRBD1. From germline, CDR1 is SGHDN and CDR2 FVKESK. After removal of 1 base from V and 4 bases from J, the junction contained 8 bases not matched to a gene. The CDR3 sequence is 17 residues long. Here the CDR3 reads CASSQGLRTGLTGELFF. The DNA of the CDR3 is TGTGCCAGCAGCCAAGGGCTTAGGACAGGGCTCACCGGGGAGCTGTTTTTT. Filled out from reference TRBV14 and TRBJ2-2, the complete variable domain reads EAGVTQFPSHSVIEKGQTVTLRCDPISGHDNLYWYRRVMGKEIKFLLHFVKESKQDESGMPNNRFLAERTGGTYSTLKVQPAELEDSGVYFCASSQGLRTGLTGELFFGEGSRLTVL.

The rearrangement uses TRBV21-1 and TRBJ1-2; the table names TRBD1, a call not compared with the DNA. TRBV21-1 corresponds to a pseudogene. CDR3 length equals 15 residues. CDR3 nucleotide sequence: TGTGCCAGCAGCCCCCTGGGACAGGGAAGGGAGGGCTACACCTTC. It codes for CASSPLGQGREGYTF.

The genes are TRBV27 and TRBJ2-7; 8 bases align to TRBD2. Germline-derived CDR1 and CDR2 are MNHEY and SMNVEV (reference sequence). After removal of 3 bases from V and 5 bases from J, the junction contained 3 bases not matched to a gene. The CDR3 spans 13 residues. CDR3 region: CASSFGGGNEQYF. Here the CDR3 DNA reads TGTGCCAGCAGTTTCGGGGGGGGAAACGAGCAGTACTTC.

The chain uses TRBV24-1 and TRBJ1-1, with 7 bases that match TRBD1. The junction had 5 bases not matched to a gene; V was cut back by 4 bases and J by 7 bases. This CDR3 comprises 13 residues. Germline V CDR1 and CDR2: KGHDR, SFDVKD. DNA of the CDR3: TGTGCCACCAGTGACATATCAGGGGGTGAAGCTTTCTTT. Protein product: CATSDISGGEAFF.

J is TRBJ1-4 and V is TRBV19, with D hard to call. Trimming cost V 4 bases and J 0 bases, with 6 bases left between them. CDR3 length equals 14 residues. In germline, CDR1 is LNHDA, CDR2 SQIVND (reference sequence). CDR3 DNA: TGTGCCAGTAGTACGGGTGCAACTAATGAAAAACTGTTTTTT. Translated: CASSTGATNEKLFF.

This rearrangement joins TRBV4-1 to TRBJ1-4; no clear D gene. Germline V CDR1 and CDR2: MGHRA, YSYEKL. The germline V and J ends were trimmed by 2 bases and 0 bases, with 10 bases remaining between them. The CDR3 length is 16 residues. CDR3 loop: CASSQPNRATNEKLFF. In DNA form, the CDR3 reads TGCGCCAGCAGCCAACCAAACAGAGCAACTAATGAAAAACTGTTTTTT.

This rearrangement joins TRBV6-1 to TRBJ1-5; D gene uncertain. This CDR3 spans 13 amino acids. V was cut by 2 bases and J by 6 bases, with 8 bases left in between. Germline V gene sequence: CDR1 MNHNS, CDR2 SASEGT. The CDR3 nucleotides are TGTGCCAGCAGTGAAATGAGTGGTCAGCCCCAGCATTTT. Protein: CASSEMSGQPQHF.

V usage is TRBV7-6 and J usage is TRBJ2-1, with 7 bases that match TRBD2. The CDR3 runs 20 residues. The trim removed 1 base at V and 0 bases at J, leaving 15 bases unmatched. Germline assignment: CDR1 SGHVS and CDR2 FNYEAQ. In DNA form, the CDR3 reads TGTGCCAGCAGCTTAGGGGGTTGGCGGGGGTCCCCGAGCTCCTACAATGAGCAGTTCTTC. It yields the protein CASSLGGWRGSPSSYNEQFF.

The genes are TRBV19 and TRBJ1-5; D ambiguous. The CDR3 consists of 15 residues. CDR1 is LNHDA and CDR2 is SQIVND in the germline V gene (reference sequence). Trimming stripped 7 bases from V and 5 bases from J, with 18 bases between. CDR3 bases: TGTGCCAGTATCTTAGGAGGAATTGGCGATCAGCCCCAGCATTTT. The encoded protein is CASILGGIGDQPQHF.

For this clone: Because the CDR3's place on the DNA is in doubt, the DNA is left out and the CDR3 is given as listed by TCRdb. CDR3 loop: CASSFGTGIDAF. The chain uses TRBV12-3 or TRBV12-4 and TRBJ1-2; the table gives TRBD1 as D, unverified against the DNA. The CDR3 has 12 amino acids, counting both end residues.